This paragraph covers one TCR beta chain sequence. This entry is derived from a study of spatial heterogeneity in lung cancer. Whole-study context: Sequencing consistently turned up more beta-chain sequences than alpha-chain sequences.

The time point was: sample taken at primary tumor resection. In each case, whole RNA from tumor, nontumor lung or frozen PBMC was sequenced unsorted. Each TCR cDNA molecule bore a unique molecular identifier. TCRdb redid the calling of the 5' RACE reads with MiXCR, one entry per CDR3 protein. The sample records tens of thousands of distinct CDR3 sequences, about 9.4% being singletons. This CDR3 spans 14 amino acids. Germline V CDR1 and CDR2: SGHRS, YFSETQ. Trimming removed 0 bases at V and 4 bases at J, with 8 bases between. Sequenced material: PBMCs, taken at surgery. This sequence was found in a male donor with early-stage non-small cell lung cancer. The chain joins TRBV5-1 to TRBJ2-1; a weak D match, TRBD1 (6 bases). For the CDR3, the DNA is TGCGCCAGCAGCTTGGACAGGGCATACAATGAGCAGTTCTTC. The encoded protein is CASSLDRAYNEQFF. The entire variable domain, with the rest obtained from reference TRBV5-1 and TRBJ2-1, is as follows: KAGVTQTPRYLIKTRGQQVTLSCSPISGHRSVSWYQQTPGQGLQFLFEYFSETQRNKGNFPGRFSGRQFSNSRSEMNVSTLELGDSALYLCASSLDRAYNEQFFGPGTRLTVL.